The clone carrying this T cell receptor (beta chain) has only one observation. TCRdb keeps only in-frame clones here, not all; method: immunoSEQ multiplex PCR. This table has roughly 66,000 clones, approximately 83% appearing once. This entry belongs to a study of technical replicates of blood from a handful of donors. The CDR3 is made up of 15 amino acids. V lost 1 base, J lost 0 bases, and 10 bases lay in between. The germline V gene encodes CDR1 SGHNT and CDR2 YYREEE (reference sequence). This chain connects TRBV5-4 to TRBJ2-5; a weak D match, TRBD2 (6 bases). Sequenced sample: PBMCs. The sequence derives from a human donor in good health. Some clones in this sample may be carry-over from other donors' samples. CDR3 residues: CASSLISGNQETQYF. As DNA, the CDR3 is TGTGCCAGCAGCTTGATTAGCGGCAACCAAGAGACCCAGTACTTC.